This paragraph reports one T cell receptor (beta chain). This specimen belongs to a study of blood T cell repertoires in COVID-19. Repertoires were generated with immunoSEQ multiplex PCR, while TCRdb's copy carries only in-frame clones and drops some. This table has under 300,000 clones, approximately 91% appearing once. The receptor's source is a woman between 40 and 55 years old who had recovered from COVID-19. Material: peripheral blood.

CDR3 loop: CASSEGPGHLSEQYF. CDR3 DNA sequence: TGTGCCAGCAGTGAAGGCCCGGGACATCTGTCCGAGCAGTACTTC. The chain is built from TRBV2 and TRBJ2-7, with D possibly being TRBD1 (6 bases). V gave up 1 base and J gave up 6 bases, with 16 bases separating them. Germline V CDR1 and CDR2: SNHLY, FYNNEI. The CDR3 loop spans 15 amino acids.